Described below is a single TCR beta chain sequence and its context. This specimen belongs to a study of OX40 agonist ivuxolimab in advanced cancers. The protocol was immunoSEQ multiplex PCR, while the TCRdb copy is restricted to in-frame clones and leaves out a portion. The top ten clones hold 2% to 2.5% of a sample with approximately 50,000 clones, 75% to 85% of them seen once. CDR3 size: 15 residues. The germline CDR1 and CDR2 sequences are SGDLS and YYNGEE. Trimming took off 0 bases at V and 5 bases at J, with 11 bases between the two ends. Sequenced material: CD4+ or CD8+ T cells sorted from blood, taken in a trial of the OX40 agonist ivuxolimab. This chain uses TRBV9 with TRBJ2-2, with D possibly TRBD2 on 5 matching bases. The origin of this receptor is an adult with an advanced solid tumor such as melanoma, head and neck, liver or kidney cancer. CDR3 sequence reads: CASSVVPDLTGELFF. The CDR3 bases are TGTGCCAGCAGCGTAGTCCCGGACTTGACCGGGGAGCTGTTTTTT.